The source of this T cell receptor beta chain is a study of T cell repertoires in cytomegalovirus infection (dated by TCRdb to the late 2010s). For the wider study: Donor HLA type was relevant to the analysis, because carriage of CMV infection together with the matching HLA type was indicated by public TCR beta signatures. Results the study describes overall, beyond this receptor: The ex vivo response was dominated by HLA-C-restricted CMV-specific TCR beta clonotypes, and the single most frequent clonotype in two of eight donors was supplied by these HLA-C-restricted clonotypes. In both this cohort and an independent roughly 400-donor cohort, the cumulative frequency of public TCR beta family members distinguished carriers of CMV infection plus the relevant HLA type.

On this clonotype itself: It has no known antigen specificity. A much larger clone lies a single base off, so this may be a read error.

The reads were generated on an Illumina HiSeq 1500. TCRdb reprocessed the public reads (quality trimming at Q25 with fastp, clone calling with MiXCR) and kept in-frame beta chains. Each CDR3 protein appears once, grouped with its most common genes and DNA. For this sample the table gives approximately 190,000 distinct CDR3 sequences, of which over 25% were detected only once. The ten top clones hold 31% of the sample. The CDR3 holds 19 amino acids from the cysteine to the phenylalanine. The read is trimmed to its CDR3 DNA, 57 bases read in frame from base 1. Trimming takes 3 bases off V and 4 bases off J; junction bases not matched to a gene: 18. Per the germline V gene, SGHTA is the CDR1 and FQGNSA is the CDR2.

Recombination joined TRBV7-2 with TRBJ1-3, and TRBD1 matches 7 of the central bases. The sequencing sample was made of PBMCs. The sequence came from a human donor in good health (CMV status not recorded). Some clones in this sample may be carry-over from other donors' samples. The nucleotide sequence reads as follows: TGTGCCAGCAGCTTTGGCCCGACAATAGGCAGGGACAGAGGAAACACCATATATTTT. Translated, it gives CASSFGPTIGRDRGNTIYF.